The present T cell receptor (beta chain) was sequenced within a study of blood T cell repertoires in COVID-19 (dated by TCRdb to about 2020). Regarding the research as a whole: Samples from collaborators originated in the United States, Italy and Spain and spanned both the acute and convalescent phases of COVID-19. The repertoires were released in a freely available public database meant as a resource for research on the immune response to SARS-CoV-2. The prospective study material was composed of cDNA or gDNA derived from T cells, B-cell-depleted T cells, or PBMCs. Subjects who had been exposed to COVID-19, were actively infected with it, or had recovered from it provided the deeply sampled blood TCRbeta repertoires that made up the dataset. Sample metadata almost always included a de-identified subject ID, COVID-19 status, age in years and sex. Where available, HLA class I and class II types were taken from metadata supplied by the sample provider and were not determined by assay-based typing. Samples were obtained from the ongoing ImmuneRACE study (first 160 participants) and from about 1,300 subjects provided by 6 global collaborators.

TCRbeta CDR3 regions were amplified from genomic DNA using the immunoSEQ Assay, a bias-controlled multiplex PCR. For the original study's pipeline: Within the assay, amplification of reference gene primers was used to estimate how many nucleated cells each sample contained. Sequence reads were collapsed and filtered to measure the absolute abundance of every unique TCRbeta CDR3 rearrangement. For each sample, productive Simpson clonality was calculated as the square root of Simpson's diversity index across productive rearrangements. TCRdb retrieved this table from immuneACCESS and kept in-frame rearrangements only. Not all clones are present; in checked studies, unresolved V genes account for under half, and no reason is known for the remainder. V and J calls plus clone size are reproduced from that table; the DNA served to infer D and trimming. For this sample the table gives about 67,000 clones, of which roughly nine tenths were detected only once. The ten largest clones represent roughly a fifth of the sample.

To note about this clone: Its recognized antigen is unknown. No base quality values were provided; no much bigger clone lies one nucleotide off.

The investigation overall reported the following: How much clinical and demographic metadata was included differed by source and by participant, and the metadata was provided uncurated.

Collaborating institutions collected whole blood in K2EDTA tubes following their own protocols. For TCRbeta analysis, collaborator samples were shipped as frozen whole blood, as isolated PBMCs, or as DNA extracted from either sample type. From the cysteine through the phenylalanine, the CDR3 covers 15 amino acids. The sequence is cut down to CDR3 DNA, 45 bases in frame from base 1. V is pared back by 2 bases and J by 1 base, with 11 bases lying between the germline termini. CDR1 and CDR2 were assigned from the germline V gene as SGHRS and YFSETQ. This sequence was found in a woman older than 75 with acute or convalescent COVID-19. The chain is assembled from TRBV5-1 and TRBJ2-3; the D gene is possibly TRBD2, with 7 bases matching. Sequenced sample: peripheral blood. The DNA sequence follows: TGCGCCAGCAGCTTTGGCGGGGGCGGCACAGATACGCAGTATTTT. Its protein reads: CASSFGGGGTDTQYF.